This is a list of T cell receptor beta chains from one sample in a study of blood T cells in healthy people across ages. One entry per CDR3 protein, called by TCRdb with MiXCR from the 5' RACE reads. Among 700,000 to 850,000 distinct CDR3 sequences, roughly 53% were seen once, and the ten largest hold around 41%. The sample consisted of blood. These receptor sequences come from an older man in good health. CDR3s include the opening cysteine and the closing phenylalanine or tryptophan. The order of the fields is J gene, D gene, clone size, V gene, CDR3 DNA, CDR3 protein. The D gene is left open where the match is weak. Expanded clones get a size class; other rows say once, few or many, or leave the size out.

TRBJ2-1 | NA | few | TRBV12-5 | TGTGCTAGTGGTACCTCCCCGCAGTTCTTC | CASGTSPQFF
TRBJ2-1 | TRBD2 | NA | TRBV29-1 | TGCAGCGTTGAACCAAGACTAGCGGTCGACAATGAGCAGTTCTTC | CSVEPRLAVDNEQFF
TRBJ2-1 | NA | once | TRBV20-1 | TGCAGTGCTAGAGATGAAAGATTTCCCCTGAGCTCCTACAATGAGCAGTTCTTC | CSARDERFPLSSYNEQFF
TRBJ1-2 | NA | NA | TRBV12-3/TRBV12-4 | TGTGCCAGCAGTTTGTTAGCGGTACCCCTCTATGGCTACACCTTC | CASSLLAVPLYGYTF
TRBJ2-7 | NA | NA | TRBV20-1 | TGCAGTGCTAGTTGGCAGGGGACCTACGAGCAGTACTTC | CSASWQGTYEQYF
TRBJ2-7 | NA | NA | TRBV7-9 | TGTGCCAGCAGCCCTCGAGCCACGGAAAGCTCCTACGAGCAGTACTTC | CASSPRATESSYEQYF
TRBJ2-6 | NA | NA | TRBV5-1 | TGCGCCAGCAGCTTGGGCCAGGGTCGCTCTGGGGCCAACGTCCTGACTTTC | CASSLGQGRSGANVLTF
TRBJ2-5 | NA | NA | TRBV20-1 | TGCAGTGCTACCAGGACGGTGCTTGAGACCCAGTACTTC | CSATRTVLETQYF
TRBJ2-2 | TRBD1 | NA | TRBV29-1 | TGCAGCGGGTACAGGGGGCCTGGGGAGCTGTTTTTT | CSGYRGPGELFF
TRBJ1-3 | NA | NA | TRBV9 | TGTGCCAGCAGCGCCAGGACAGCGCTGGGGGGAAACACCATATATTTT | CASSARTALGGNTIYF
TRBJ2-1 | TRBD1 | NA | TRBV7-9 | TGTACCAGCAGCCCACACGGGGACAGGGGTAATGAGCAGTTCTTC | CTSSPHGDRGNEQFF
TRBJ2-3 | TRBD2 | few | TRBV27 | TGTGCCACGATGTGGGGGGGATACGCGTATTTT | CATMWGGYAYF
TRBJ1-2 | TRBD1 | many | TRBV12-3/TRBV12-4 | TGTGCCAGCAAAGGGACAGGGAGAGGCTATGGCTACACCTTC | CASKGTGRGYGYTF
TRBJ2-3 | TRBD2 | NA | TRBV11-1 | TGTGCCAGCGGTCTAGCGGGGACCTTAGATACGCAGTATTTT | CASGLAGTLDTQYF
TRBJ1-2 | TRBD1 | NA | TRBV15 | TGTGCCACCAGCAGAGCGGGACAGGGGAACGGCTACACCTTC | CATSRAGQGNGYTF
TRBJ1-1 | TRBD1 | NA | TRBV6-5 | TGTGCCAGCAGACTACAGGGGATGTACACTGAAGCTTTCTTT | CASRLQGMYTEAFF
TRBJ2-2 | TRBD2 | NA | TRBV9 | TGTGCCAGCAGCGTAGGAGGGGGACTAGCGGGACGATTCGACACCGGGGAGCTGTTTTTT | CASSVGGGLAGRFDTGELFF
TRBJ2-1 | NA | NA | TRBV3-1 | TGTGCCAGCAGCCAACAATGGAATGAGCAGTTCTTC | CASSQQWNEQFF
TRBJ2-1 | TRBD2 | few | TRBV6-4 | TGTGCCAGCAGTGACTTGGCAGGGAGGGGTGAGCAGTTCTTC | CASSDLAGRGEQFF
TRBJ2-6 | TRBD1 | NA | TRBV7-9 | TGTGCCAGCACTCCAGGGGGCGAAGGGGCCAACGTCCTGACTTTC | CASTPGGEGANVLTF
TRBJ2-5 | NA | once | TRBV7-8 | TGTGCCAGCAGCTCCCCGGTCAGGGGTCGATCTAGGCGGGAGACCCAGTACTTC | CASSSPVRGRSRRETQYF
TRBJ2-5 | TRBD2 | NA | TRBV18 | TGTGCCAGCTCACCCCAGCGGGAGAATAAAGAGACCCAGTACTTC | CASSPQRENKETQYF
TRBJ2-7 | TRBD1 | few | TRBV29-1 | TGCAGCGTTGGGGTTGGACAGGGGTCCTACGAGCAGTACTTC | CSVGVGQGSYEQYF
TRBJ2-3 | TRBD2 | NA | TRBV27 | TGTGCCAGCAGTACGCGAGATAGCGGGAGCGACAGATACGCGTATTTT | CASSTRDSGSDRYAYF
TRBJ2-1 | NA | NA | TRBV20-1 | TGCAGTGCTAGCCAGAACCGCAATGAGCAGTTCTTC | CSASQNRNEQFF
TRBJ2-7 | NA | few | TRBV4-1 | TGCGCCAGCAGCCAGCCCGGGAAGAGGGAGCGCTACGAGCAGTACTTC | CASSQPGKRERYEQYF
TRBJ2-7 | TRBD2 | NA | TRBV9 | TGTGCCAGCAGCGTAGATGAGCGGGAGTACGAGCAGTACTTC | CASSVDEREYEQYF
TRBJ2-7 | TRBD1 | few | TRBV20-1 | TGCAGTGCTAGAATCAGACAGGGCCTTGGGTCCCACGAGCAGTACTTC | CSARIRQGLGSHEQYF
TRBJ2-7 | NA | NA | TRBV9 | TGTGCCAGCAGCGTCCTGGCCGACGGCAGCTCCTACGAGCAGTACTTC | CASSVLADGSSYEQYF
TRBJ2-1 | TRBD2 | NA | TRBV2 | TGTGCCAGCAGTGAATCGCTGGAGACTAGCGGGAGGGACACTGAGCAGTTCTTC | CASSESLETSGRDTEQFF
TRBJ2-7 | NA | NA | TRBV21-1 | TGTGTCAGCAGCAAAGAGGGAAAGACTAGCGGGTCCTACGAGCAGTACTTC | CVSSKEGKTSGSYEQYF
TRBJ1-4 | TRBD1 | NA | TRBV12-3/TRBV12-4 | TGTGCCAGCAGGAAACAGGGGGCAGGGAACGAAAAACTGTTTTTT | CASRKQGAGNEKLFF
TRBJ2-1 | TRBD2 | NA | TRBV10-3 | TGTGCCATCAGTGAGTCAGGGACTAGCGGTTCTGAGCAGTTCTTC | CAISESGTSGSEQFF
TRBJ1-5 | NA | NA | TRBV19 | TGTGCCAGTAGACAGATCAATCAGCCCCAGCATTTT | CASRQINQPQHF
TRBJ2-5 | NA | NA | TRBV7-9 | TGTGCCAGCAGTTCGATCAGGGGAACTCACATTCAAGAGACCCAGTACTTC | CASSSIRGTHIQETQYF
TRBJ2-7 | NA | NA | TRBV7-6 | TGTGCCAGCAGCTTATTCCCAGGGGGGTACTCCTACGAGCAGTACTTC | CASSLFPGGYSYEQYF
TRBJ2-7 | NA | NA | TRBV27 | TGTGCCAGCAGTTTCCGGGTTTCTAGTGGATACGAGCAGTACTTC | CASSFRVSSGYEQYF
TRBJ2-1 | TRBD2 | NA | TRBV12-3/TRBV12-4 | TGTGCCAGCAGTTCCCGGACTAGCGGGAGGGTCCGCCCTGAGCAGTTCTTC | CASSSRTSGRVRPEQFF
TRBJ2-7 | TRBD1 | NA | TRBV20-1 | TGCAGTGCTGGAAAAGTCGGGACAGGGTTATCCTACGAGCAGTACTTC | CSAGKVGTGLSYEQYF
TRBJ1-2 | TRBD1 | few | TRBV29-1 | TGCAGCGTTGAAGAGGGACAGGGGGCCGGCTACACCTTC | CSVEEGQGAGYTF
TRBJ1-3 | TRBD1 | NA | TRBV6-1 | TGTGCCAGCAGTCTGGACAGGGAATACGGAAACACCATATATTTT | CASSLDREYGNTIYF
TRBJ1-5 | TRBD1 | many | TRBV7-8 | TGTGCCAGCAGCCCGAGATGGACAGGCCCTAATCAGCCCCAGCATTTT | CASSPRWTGPNQPQHF
TRBJ2-3 | TRBD2 | few | TRBV3-1 | TGTGCCAGCAGCCTCTGGACTAGCGGATCCTCAGATACGCAGTATTTT | CASSLWTSGSSDTQYF
TRBJ2-1 | NA | once | TRBV21-1 | TGTGCCAGCAGAAAAGAAGGGGGATGGTCTAATGAGCAGTTCTTC | CASRKEGGWSNEQFF
TRBJ2-7 | TRBD2 | NA | TRBV7-2 | TGTGCCAGCAGCTTAGAGGGAGTTTCGGGACTAGCGGGAGGAGGCGAGCAGTACTTC | CASSLEGVSGLAGGGEQYF
TRBJ2-5 | NA | NA | TRBV5-1 | TGCGCCAGCAGCTTGGTTGCGGAGGGTGGAGAGACCCAGTACTTC | CASSLVAEGGETQYF
TRBJ1-2 | NA | NA | TRBV6-5 | TGTGCCAGCAGTTACTCGACAAGGGCATATGGCTACACCTTC | CASSYSTRAYGYTF
TRBJ2-5 | NA | few | TRBV7-8 | TGTGCCAGCAGCTTGGGGGGATTCGAGACCCAGTACTTC | CASSLGGFETQYF